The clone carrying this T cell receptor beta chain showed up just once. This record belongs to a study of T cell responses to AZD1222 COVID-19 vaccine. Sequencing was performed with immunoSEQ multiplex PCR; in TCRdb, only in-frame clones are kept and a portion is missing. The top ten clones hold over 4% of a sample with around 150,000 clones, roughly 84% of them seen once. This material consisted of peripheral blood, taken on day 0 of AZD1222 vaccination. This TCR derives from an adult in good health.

The CDR3 loop is CASSQDRGTNYGYTF. CDR3 in DNA: TGTGCCAGCAGCCAAGATCGGGGCACTAACTATGGCTACACCTTC. The chain combines TRBV4-2 with TRBJ1-2, with D perhaps matching TRBD1 (5 bases). In germline, CDR1 is LGHNA, CDR2 YNFKEQ. V gave up 0 bases and J gave up 0 bases, with 8 bases separating them. The CDR3 has 15 residues.